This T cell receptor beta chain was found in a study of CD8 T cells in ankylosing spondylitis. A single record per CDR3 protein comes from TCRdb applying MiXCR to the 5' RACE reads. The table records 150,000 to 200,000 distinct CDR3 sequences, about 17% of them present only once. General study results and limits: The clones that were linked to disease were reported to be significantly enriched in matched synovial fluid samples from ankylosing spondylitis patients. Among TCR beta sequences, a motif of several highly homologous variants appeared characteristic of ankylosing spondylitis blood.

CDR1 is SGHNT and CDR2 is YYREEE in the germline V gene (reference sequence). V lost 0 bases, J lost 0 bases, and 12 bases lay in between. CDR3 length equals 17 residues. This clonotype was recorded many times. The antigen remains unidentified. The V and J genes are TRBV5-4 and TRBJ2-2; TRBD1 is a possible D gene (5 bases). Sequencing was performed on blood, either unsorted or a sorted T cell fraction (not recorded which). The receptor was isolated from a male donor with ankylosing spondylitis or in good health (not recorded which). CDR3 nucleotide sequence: TGTGCCAGCAGCTTGGGACAGATTCAAGCGAACACCGGGGAGCTGTTTTTT. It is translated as CASSLGQIQANTGELFF. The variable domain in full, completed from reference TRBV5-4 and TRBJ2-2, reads ETGVTQSPTHLIKTRGQQVTLRCSSQSGHNTVSWYQQALGQGPQFIFQYYREEENGRGNFPPRFSGLQFPNYSSELNVNALELDDSALYLCASSLGQIQANTGELFFGEGSRLTVL.